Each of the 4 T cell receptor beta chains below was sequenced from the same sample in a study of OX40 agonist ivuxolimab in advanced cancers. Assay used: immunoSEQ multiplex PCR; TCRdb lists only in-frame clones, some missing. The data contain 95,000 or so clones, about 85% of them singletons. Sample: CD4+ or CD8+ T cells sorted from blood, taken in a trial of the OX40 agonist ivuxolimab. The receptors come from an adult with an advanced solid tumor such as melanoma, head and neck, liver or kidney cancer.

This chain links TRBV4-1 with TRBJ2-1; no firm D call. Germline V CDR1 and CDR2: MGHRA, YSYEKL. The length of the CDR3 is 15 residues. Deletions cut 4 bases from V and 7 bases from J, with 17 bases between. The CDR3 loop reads CASSRLPGPTNEQFF. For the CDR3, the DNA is TGCGCCAGCAGCCGCCTCCCCGGACCCACTAATGAGCAGTTCTTC.

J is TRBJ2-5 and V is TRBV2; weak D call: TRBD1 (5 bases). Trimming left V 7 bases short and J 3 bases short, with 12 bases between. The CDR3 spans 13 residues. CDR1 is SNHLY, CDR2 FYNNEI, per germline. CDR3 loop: CASTDSVEETQYF. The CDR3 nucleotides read TGTGCCAGCACCGACAGTGTAGAAGAGACCCAGTACTTC.

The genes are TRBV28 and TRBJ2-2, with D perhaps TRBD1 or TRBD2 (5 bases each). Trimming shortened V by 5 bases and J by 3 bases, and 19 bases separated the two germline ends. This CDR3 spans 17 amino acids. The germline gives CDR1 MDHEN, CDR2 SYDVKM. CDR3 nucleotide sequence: TGTGCCAGCAGTCTTGGAGGCTGGGGCGCCGACACCGGGGAGCTGTTTTTT. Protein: CASSLGGWGADTGELFF.

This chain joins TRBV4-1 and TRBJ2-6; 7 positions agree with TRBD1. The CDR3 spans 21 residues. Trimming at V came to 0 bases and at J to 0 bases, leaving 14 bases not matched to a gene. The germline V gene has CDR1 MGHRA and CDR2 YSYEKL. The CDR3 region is CASSQDDRGLFSSSGANVLTF. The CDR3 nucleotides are TGCGCCAGCAGCCAAGATGATAGGGGGCTATTCTCGAGCTCTGGGGCCAACGTCCTGACTTTC.